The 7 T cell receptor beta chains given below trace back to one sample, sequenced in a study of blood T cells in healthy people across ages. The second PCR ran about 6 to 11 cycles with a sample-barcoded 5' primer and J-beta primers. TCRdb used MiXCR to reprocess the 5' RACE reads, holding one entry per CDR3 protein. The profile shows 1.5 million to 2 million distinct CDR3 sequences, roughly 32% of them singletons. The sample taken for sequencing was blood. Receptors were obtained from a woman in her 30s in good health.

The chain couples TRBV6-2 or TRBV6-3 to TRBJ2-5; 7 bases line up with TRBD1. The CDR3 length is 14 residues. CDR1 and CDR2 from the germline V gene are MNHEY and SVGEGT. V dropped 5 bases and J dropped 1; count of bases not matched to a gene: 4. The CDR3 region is CASSHDRVQETQYF. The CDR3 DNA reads TGTGCCAGCAGTCACGACAGGGTCCAAGAGACCCAGTACTTC.

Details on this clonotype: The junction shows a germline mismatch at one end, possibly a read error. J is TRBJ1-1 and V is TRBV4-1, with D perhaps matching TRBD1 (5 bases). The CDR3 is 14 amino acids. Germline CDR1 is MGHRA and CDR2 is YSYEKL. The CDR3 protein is CASSRLEGSTDAFF. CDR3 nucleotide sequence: TGCGCCAGCAGCCGATTGGAGGGGAGCACTGATGCTTTCTTT.

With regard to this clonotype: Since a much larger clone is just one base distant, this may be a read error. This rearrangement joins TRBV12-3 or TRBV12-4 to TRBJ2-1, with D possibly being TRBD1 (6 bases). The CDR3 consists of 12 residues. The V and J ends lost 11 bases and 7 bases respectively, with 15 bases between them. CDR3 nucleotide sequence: TGTGCCGGCACCACCACAGGGAATGAGCAGTTCTTC. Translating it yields CAGTTTGNEQFF.

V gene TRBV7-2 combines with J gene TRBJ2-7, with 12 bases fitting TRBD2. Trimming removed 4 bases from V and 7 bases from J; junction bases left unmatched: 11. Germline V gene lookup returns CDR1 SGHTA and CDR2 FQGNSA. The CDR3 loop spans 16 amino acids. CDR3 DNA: TGTGCCAGCAGCTCCGAACTAGCGGGGGGCCTAAGGGAGCAGTACTTC. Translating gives CASSSELAGGLREQYF. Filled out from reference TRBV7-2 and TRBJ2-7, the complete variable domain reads GAGVSQSPSNKVTEKGKDVELRCDPISGHTALYWYRQSLGQGLEFLIYFQGNSAPDKSGLPSDRFSAERTGGSVSTLTIQRTQQEDSAVYLCASSSELAGGLREQYFGPGTRLTVT.

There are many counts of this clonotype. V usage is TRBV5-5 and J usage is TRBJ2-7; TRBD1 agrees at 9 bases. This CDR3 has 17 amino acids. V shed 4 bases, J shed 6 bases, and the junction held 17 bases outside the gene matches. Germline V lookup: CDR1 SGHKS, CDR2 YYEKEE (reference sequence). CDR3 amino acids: CASSPGRGQGDGGEQYF. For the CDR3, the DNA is TGTGCCAGCAGCCCGGGAAGGGGACAGGGAGACGGAGGCGAGCAGTACTTC.

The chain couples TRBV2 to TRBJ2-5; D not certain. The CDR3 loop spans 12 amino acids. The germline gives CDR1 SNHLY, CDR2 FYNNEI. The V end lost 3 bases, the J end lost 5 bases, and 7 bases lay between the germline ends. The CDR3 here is CASSDWWETQYF. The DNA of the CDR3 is TGTGCCAGCAGTGATTGGTGGGAGACCCAGTACTTC.

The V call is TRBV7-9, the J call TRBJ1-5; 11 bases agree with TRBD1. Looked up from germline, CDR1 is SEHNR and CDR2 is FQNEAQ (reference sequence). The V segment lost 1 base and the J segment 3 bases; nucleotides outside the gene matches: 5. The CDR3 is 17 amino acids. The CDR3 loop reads CASSLGTGGIVNQPQHF. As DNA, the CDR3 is TGTGCCAGCAGCTTAGGGACAGGGGGCATAGTCAATCAGCCCCAGCATTTT.